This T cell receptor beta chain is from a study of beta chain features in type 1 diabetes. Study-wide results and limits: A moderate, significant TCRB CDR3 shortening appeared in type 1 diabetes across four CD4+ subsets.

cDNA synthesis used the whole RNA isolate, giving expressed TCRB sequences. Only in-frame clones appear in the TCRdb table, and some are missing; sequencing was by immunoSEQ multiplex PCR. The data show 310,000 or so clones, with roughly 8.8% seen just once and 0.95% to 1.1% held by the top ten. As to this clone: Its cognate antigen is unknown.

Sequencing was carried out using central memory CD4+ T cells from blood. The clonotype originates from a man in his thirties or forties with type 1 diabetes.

CDR3 DNA sequence: TGTGCCAGCTCACCTGAGGGTGGGTTTGAAAAACTGTTTTTT. It encodes CASSPEGGFEKLFF. The chain recombines TRBV18 with TRBJ1-4; D unclear. Germline CDR1 reads KGHSH; CDR2 reads LQKENI. V was cut by 3 bases and J by 7 bases, with 12 bases left in between. The CDR3 totals 14 residues.